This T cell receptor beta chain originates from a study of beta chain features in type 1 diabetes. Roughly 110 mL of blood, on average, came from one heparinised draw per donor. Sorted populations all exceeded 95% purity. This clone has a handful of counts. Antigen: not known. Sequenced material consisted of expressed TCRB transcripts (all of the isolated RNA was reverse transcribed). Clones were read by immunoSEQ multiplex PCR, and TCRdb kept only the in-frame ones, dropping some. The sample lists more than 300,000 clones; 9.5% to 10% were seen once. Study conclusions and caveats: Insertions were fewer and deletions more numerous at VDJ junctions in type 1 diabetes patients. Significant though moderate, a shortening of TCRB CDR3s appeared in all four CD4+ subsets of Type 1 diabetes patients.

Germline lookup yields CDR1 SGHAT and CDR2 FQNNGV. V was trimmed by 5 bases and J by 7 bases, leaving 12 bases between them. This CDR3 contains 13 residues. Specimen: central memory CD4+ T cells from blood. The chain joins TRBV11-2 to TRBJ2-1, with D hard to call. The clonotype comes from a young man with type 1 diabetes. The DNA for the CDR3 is TGTGCCAGCAGCCCTGACACCTGGAATGAGCAGTTCTTC. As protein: CASSPDTWNEQFF.